This T cell receptor beta chain was found in a study of blood T cell repertoires in COVID-19. At the level of the study: From the United States, Italy and Spain came samples of acute and convalescent COVID-19. The analysed material was cDNA or gDNA that came from T cells, B-cell-depleted T cells, or PBMCs.

In the authors' methods: Nucleated cell number was recorded as an estimate derived from reference gene primer amplification. TCRdb's table, derived via immunoSEQ multiplex PCR, lists solely in-frame clones and lacks some. V and J calls and clone size are as listed in that table; D and trimming were resolved from the DNA. The data contain over 60,000 clones, roughly 81% of them singletons. Trimming removed 6 bases from V and 5 bases from J, with 13 bases in between. The germline V gene has CDR1 SGHDN and CDR2 FVKESK. The CDR3 has 13 amino acids. Material for sequencing was peripheral blood. V usage is TRBV14 and J usage is TRBJ1-1; D gene uncertain. The receptor comes from a human donor in a cohort sampled during active COVID-19. CDR3 protein: CASRTDRGTEAFF. CDR3 sequence (DNA): TGTGCCAGCAGAACCGACCGAGGAACTGAAGCTTTCTTT.